Below are 10 T cell receptor beta chains sequenced from a single sample in a study of T-cell memory formation after mild COVID-19. TCRdb passed the 5' RACE reads through MiXCR, listing each CDR3 protein once. The table includes 500,000 to 550,000 distinct CDR3 sequences, roughly 20% detected once. The sequenced material came from PBMCs or a T cell subset sorted from them (not recorded which). These TCRs come from an adult woman who had mild COVID-19 (a few samples of this study predate the infection). Cell type and time point are not known.

The chain links TRBV30 to TRBJ2-3; D gene ambiguous. Looked up from germline, CDR1 is GTSNPN and CDR2 is SVGIG (reference sequence). This CDR3 is built from 12 residues. The V gene lost 1 base and the J gene lost 4 bases, with 6 bases spanning the gap. In nucleotides, the CDR3 is TGTGCCTGGAGTGGGGGTCCAGATACGCAGTATTTT. Encoded protein: CAWSGGPDTQYF. Looking up the rest from reference TRBV30 and TRBJ2-3 gives the full variable domain: SQTIHQWPATLVQPVGSPLSLECTVEGTSNPNLYWYRQAAGRGLQLLFYSVGIGQISSEVPQNLSASRPQDRQFILSSKKLLLSDSGFYLCAWSGGPDTQYFGPGTRLTVL.

The chain combines TRBV5-5 with TRBJ1-1, with 12 bases fitting TRBD1. There are 14 residues in the CDR3. Germline V lookup: CDR1 SGHKS, CDR2 YYEKEE (reference sequence). Trimming cost V 6 bases and J 8 bases; bases outside gene matches: 8. The CDR3 here is CASNPGQGAREAFF. The CDR3 DNA follows: TGTGCCAGCAACCCGGGACAGGGGGCTCGAGAAGCTTTCTTT.

This clonotype has just a few counts. The chain is built from TRBV11-2 and TRBJ2-1, with TRBD1 matching 8 bases. Looked up from germline, CDR1 is SGHAT and CDR2 is FQNNGV. The CDR3 has 19 amino acids. Trimming cost V 1 base and J 0 bases; bases outside gene matches: 11. Here the CDR3 DNA reads TGTGCCAGCAGCTTAGCCGGGACAGGTGGCCTTGGCTCCTACAATGAGCAGTTCTTC. It translates to CASSLAGTGGLGSYNEQFF.

The table lists this clonotype with a few counts. V is TRBV24-1 and J is TRBJ1-2; tentative D call: TRBD1 (5 bases). V was cut by 4 bases and J by 4 bases, with 15 bases left in between. The CDR3 extends over 15 amino acids. The germline CDR1 and CDR2 sequences are KGHDR and SFDVKD. The DNA for the CDR3 is TGTGCCACCAGTGACCCGCGCAGGGCCCGCTATGGCTACACCTTC. It specifies CATSDPRRARYGYTF.

This clonotype was detected only a few times. V usage is TRBV20-1 and J usage is TRBJ2-7; D possibly corresponds to TRBD2 (6 bases). The germline CDR1 and CDR2 sequences are DFQATT and SNEGSKA (reference sequence). The CDR3 totals 14 residues. The V end was cut by 4 bases, the J end by 4 bases, with 17 bases between. The DNA of the CDR3 is TGCAGTGCTATCGAAGCCGGGACTCTATACGAGCAGTACTTC. Translating gives CSAIEAGTLYEQYF.

There are a few counts of this clonotype. The chain couples TRBV7-7 to TRBJ2-2, with 7 bases that match TRBD1. The junction had 6 bases not matched to a gene; V was cut back by 7 bases and J by 1 base. The CDR3 sequence is 15 residues long. Looked up from germline, CDR1 is SSHAT and CDR2 is FNYEAQ (reference sequence). CDR3 nucleotides: TGTGCCAGCAAGGGGGCAGGACAGAACACCGGGGAGCTGTTTTTT. Translated, it gives CASKGAGQNTGELFF.

This clonotype appeared many times. The rearrangement uses TRBV5-1 and TRBJ1-1; no reliable D call. Germline loops: CDR1 SGHRS, CDR2 YFSETQ. Trimming stripped 1 base from V and 2 bases from J, with 18 bases between. The CDR3 runs 17 residues. The CDR3 coding sequence is TGCGCCAGCAGCTTGAGCCGCTACAGCTACAACAACACTGAAGCTTTCTTT. Translated: CASSLSRYSYNNTEAFF.

The rearrangement uses TRBV13 and TRBJ2-1; TRBD2 matches at 14 bases. There are 17 residues in the CDR3. The junction had 12 bases not matched to a gene; V was cut back by 5 bases and J by 9 bases. Germline V gene lookup returns CDR1 PRHDT and CDR2 FYEKMQ (reference sequence). The DNA for the CDR3 is TGTGCCAGCAGCCCCACCCCGGGACTAGCGGGAGCGGGTGAGCAGTTCTTC. This sequence encodes CASSPTPGLAGAGEQFF.

The chain combines TRBV7-9 with TRBJ2-3, with D hard to call. The CDR3 spans 15 residues. Trimming removed 1 base at V and 1 base at J, with 9 bases between. Germline V gives CDR1 SEHNR, CDR2 FQNEAQ (reference sequence). The CDR3 nucleotides read TGTGCCAGCAGCTTAGGCCAGTACCGCACAGATACGCAGTATTTT. Translation: CASSLGQYRTDTQYF. The full variable domain, with the rest looked up from reference TRBV7-9 and TRBJ2-3, is DTGVSQNPRHKITKRGQNVTFRCDPISEHNRLYWYRQTLGQGPEFLTYFQNEAQLEKSRLLSDRFSAERPKGSFSTLEIQRTEQGDSAMYLCASSLGQYRTDTQYFGPGTRLTVL.

The CDR3 protein is CASGGQGRTGANVLTF. CDR3 sequence (DNA): TGTGCCAGCGGAGGACAGGGTCGTACTGGGGCCAACGTCCTGACTTTC. The V call is TRBV12-3 or TRBV12-4, the J call TRBJ2-6; 8 bases align to TRBD1. J was trimmed by 2 bases and V by 8 bases; bases with no gene match: 8. CDR3 length: 16 residues.